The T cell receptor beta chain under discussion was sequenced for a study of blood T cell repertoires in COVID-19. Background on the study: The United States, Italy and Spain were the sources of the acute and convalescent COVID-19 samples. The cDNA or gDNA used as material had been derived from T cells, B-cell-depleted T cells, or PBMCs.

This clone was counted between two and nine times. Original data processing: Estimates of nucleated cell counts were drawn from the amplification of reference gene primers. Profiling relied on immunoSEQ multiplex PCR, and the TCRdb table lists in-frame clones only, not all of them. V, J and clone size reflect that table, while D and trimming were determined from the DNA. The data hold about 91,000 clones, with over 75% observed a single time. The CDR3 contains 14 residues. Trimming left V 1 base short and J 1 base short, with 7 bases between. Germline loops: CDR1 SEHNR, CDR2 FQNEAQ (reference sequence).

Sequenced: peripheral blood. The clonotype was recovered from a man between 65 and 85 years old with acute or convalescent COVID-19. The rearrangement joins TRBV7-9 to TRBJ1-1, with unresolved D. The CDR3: CASSLGLENTEAFF. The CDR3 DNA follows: TGTGCCAGCAGCTTAGGACTGGAGAACACTGAAGCTTTCTTT.